The entry below gives a single TCR beta chain sequence along with its context. J lost 5 bases, V lost 1 base, and 8 bases had no gene match. The length of the CDR3 is 15 residues. CDR1 and CDR2 (germline): MNHEY, SVGEGT. Profiled with immunoSEQ multiplex PCR; TCRdb holds only in-frame clones, not every one. The sample lists just over 250,000 clones; 80% to 90% were seen once. This specimen belongs to a study of blood T cell repertoires in COVID-19. Sequencing was performed on peripheral blood. The V gene is TRBV6-2 or TRBV6-3, the J gene TRBJ2-7; 7 bases match TRBD2. This receptor was taken from a woman aged 70 to 79 with COVID-19, enrolled during active disease. The CDR3 DNA reads TGTGCCAGCAGTTACTGGCGGGAGATCGGCGACGAGCAGTACTTC. Translation gives CASSYWREIGDEQYF.